This T cell receptor beta chain was observed in a study of blood T cell repertoires in COVID-19. Study information: Spain, Italy and the United States supplied samples that represented acute and convalescent COVID-19. PBMCs, B-cell-depleted T cells, or T cells were the source of the cDNA or gDNA that made up the material.

There are 15 residues in the CDR3. Per germline, CDR1 ENHRY and CDR2 SYGVKD. V lost 5 bases to trimming and J lost 1 base, with 12 bases between them. In Seattle, patients joined the study during active infection and were tracked longitudinally. Original methodology: Estimation of nucleated cell counts was performed using reference gene primer amplification. Data came from immunoSEQ multiplex PCR; TCRdb stores just in-frame clones and leaves some out. V and J calls and clone size are as listed in that table; D and trimming were resolved from the DNA. The sample records about 130,000 clones, around 80% being singletons.

This receptor was obtained from a man aged 25-45 years with COVID-19, enrolled during active disease. The chain joins TRBV10-3 to TRBJ1-3, with D maybe TRBD1 (6 bases). Sequencing was performed on peripheral blood. CDR3 nucleotides: TGTGCCATCAGTTTAGGGACACCGTCTGGAAACACCATATATTTT. Amino acid sequence: CAISLGTPSGNTIYF.